This T cell receptor beta chain was sequenced for a study of cytomegalovirus exposure and HLA in healthy donors. Study-level results: The authors considered a cluster of highly shared sequence variants likely to be a sequencing artifact. In a later analysis, specific HLA alleles were associated with approximately 17,000 TCR beta sequences at a 0.05 false discovery rate.

PCR was performed using 60 Vbeta and 13 Jbeta primers. Method: immunoSEQ multiplex PCR; TCRdb's copy keeps in-frame clones and lacks some. The sample has around 150,000 clones; about 71% are singletons. Note on this clone: What it binds is not known.

The CDR3 loop spans 15 amino acids. Unmatched junction bases numbered 3, after V lost 3 bases and J lost 2 bases. Looked up from germline, CDR1 is SEHNR and CDR2 is FQNEAQ (reference sequence). Sequenced: PBMCs. The TCR was taken from a woman aged 25 to 39 in good health and CMV-seronegative. V gene TRBV7-9 combines with J gene TRBJ2-5, with 10 nucleotides matching TRBD1. The CDR3 DNA follows: TGTGCCAGCAGCTTGGGGGACAGGGGACAAGAGACCCAGTACTTC. It is translated as CASSLGDRGQETQYF.